This T cell receptor (beta chain) emerged from a study of T cells in Graves' hyperthyroidism and ophthalmopathy. There are a few counts of this clonotype. Relative to the germline gene, one junction end is altered; a read error may explain this. On the basis of clinical symptoms, serum thyroxine and TRAb, thyroid ultrasound and orbital computed tomography, diagnoses were made. The TCR beta CDR3 regions underwent amplification using RNA transcripts as the source. The study used the HTBI primer set for a first-round RT-PCR of the TCR CDR3. TCRdb re-analysed the multiplex PCR reads in MiXCR, keeping a single row per CDR3 protein. The sample has a few hundred thousand distinct CDR3 sequences, about 16% seen once. This CDR3 has 16 residues. Germline lookup yields CDR1 MNHNS and CDR2 SASEGT.

Sequencing was done on a sample of blood. The genes are TRBV6-1 and TRBJ2-5; 8 bases fit TRBD2. The TCR was taken from a woman aged 40-49 years with Graves' ophthalmopathy. The CDR3 reads CTSSGNSGVWGETQYF. The CDR3 DNA is TGTACCAGCAGTGGTAATAGCGGGGTGTGGGGAGAGACCCAGTACTTC.